The next 3 T cell receptor beta chains were all read from a single sample in a study of blood T cell repertoires in COVID-19. Assay used: immunoSEQ multiplex PCR; TCRdb lists only in-frame clones, some missing. The sample includes 100,000 to 150,000 clones, 84% of them seen just once. Sequenced material: peripheral blood. The receptor set was obtained from a woman in her twenties or thirties who had recovered from COVID-19.

The V gene is TRBV7-8, the J gene TRBJ1-2; TRBD1 matches 7 bases. The CDR3 contains 14 residues. Germline trimming cut 3 bases from V and 6 bases from J; bases unmatched to any gene: 7. Per the germline V gene, CDR1 is SGHVS and CDR2 is FQNEAQ. This chain's CDR3 is CASSFQRGQNGYTF. The CDR3 nucleotides read TGTGCCAGCAGCTTCCAGAGGGGGCAGAATGGCTACACCTTC.

The chain uses TRBV7-9 and TRBJ2-7, with 14 bases fitting TRBD2. Trimming cost V 5 bases and J 6 bases; bases outside gene matches: 9. Germline V gives CDR1 SEHNR, CDR2 FQNEAQ (reference sequence). The CDR3 totals 16 residues. CDR3 sequence: CASSQRRTSGGTEQYF. CDR3 nucleotide sequence: TGTGCCAGCAGCCAACGTCGGACTAGCGGGGGGACCGAGCAGTACTTC.

The chain employs TRBV5-1 and TRBJ1-4, with D unclear. Trimming stripped 7 bases from V and 0 bases from J, with 10 bases between. The CDR3 covers 14 residues. CDR1 and CDR2 (germline): SGHRS, YFSETQ. CDR3 in DNA: TGCGCCAGCGGGTTGACTGCAACTAATGAAAAACTGTTTTTT. It specifies CASGLTATNEKLFF.